Following are 9 T cell receptor beta chains from one sample sequenced in a study of tissue T cells after allogeneic stem cell transplantation. Only in-frame clones appear in the TCRdb table, and some are missing; sequencing was by immunoSEQ multiplex PCR. The repertoire consists of around 6,800 clones, with 50% occurring once and the leading ten covering 9% to 15%. Time point given: mouse harvest day 7 after allogeneic transplant. Tail vein injection delivered 10^7 T-cell-depleted bone marrow cells and 10^6 splenic CD5+ T cells. Source material: lymph node tissue. These receptors originate from a female BALB/c mouse given C57BL/6 T cells with graft-versus-host disease after an allogeneic hematopoietic cell transplant.

Only a few counts were recorded for this clone. The listed genes are named as in mouse. The observed sequence ends 1 residue before the CDR3 terminus, with the missing tail filled in from the germline J gene. This chain uses TRBV26 with TRBJ1-5, with 8 bases that match TRBD1. CDR1 is KGHPV, CDR2 FQNQEV, per germline (reference sequence). The CDR3 spans 15 residues. With 4 bases clipped from V and 3 bases from J, the junction kept 5 bases outside the gene matches. The CDR3 bases that were read are TGTGCCAGCAGTCAACGACAGGGGAGCAACCAGGCTCCGCTT. Residues: CASSQRQGSNQAPL. The CDR3 in its entirety is CASSQRQGSNQAPLF. Based on the CDR3 plus reference TRBV26 and TRBJ1-5, the full variable domain is NSKVIQTPRYLVKGQGQKAKMRCIPEKGHPVVFWYQQNKNNEFKFLINFQNQEVLQQIDMTEKRFSAECPSNSPCSLEIQSSEAGDSALYLCASSQRQGSNQAPLFGEGTRLSVL.

Turning to this clone: Mouse gene names apply. Partial CDR3 DNA: TGTGCCAGCAGCTGGGGACAGGGGAGGGGAAATACGCTCTAT. Translation gives CASSWGQGRGNTLY. The entire CDR3 is CASSWGQGRGNTLYF. This chain links TRBV4 with TRBJ1-3; 10 positions agree with TRBD1. From the germline J gene comes the end of the CDR3, since the read stops 1 residue before it. The CDR3 consists of 15 residues. Germline V gives CDR1 LGHDT, CDR2 YNNKQL (reference sequence). V gave up 4 bases and J gave up 4 bases; unmatched junction bases: 4.

Notes on this clone: Genes here carry mouse names. Read sequence stops 1 residue before the CDR3 end, and the germline J gene provides the missing end. The rearrangement joins TRBV26 to TRBJ1-1, with unresolved D. Germline CDR1 KGHPV, CDR2 FQNQEV (reference sequence). The CDR3 runs to 13 residues. Trimming took 2 bases from V and 0 from J, leaving 4 bases between them. The CDR3 is CASSLPANTEVFF. The DNA read from the CDR3 is TGTGCCAGCAGTCTGCCAGCAAACACAGAAGTCTTC.

On this clone: Any gene name here is a mouse gene name. The read halts 1 residue ahead of the CDR3 end, with the missing end drawn from the germline J gene. V is TRBV3 and J is TRBJ1-3; D unclear. The CDR3 length is 12 residues. Germline CDR1 SNHLY, CDR2 FYNGKV (reference sequence). Between the trimmed V and J ends, which lost 5 bases and 5 bases, there was a span of 7 bases. CDR3 DNA (partial): TGTGCCAGCAGCCTAACAAGAAATACGCTCTAT. Its translation is CASSLTRNTLY. The full CDR3 sequence reads CASSLTRNTLYF. The variable domain in full, completed from reference TRBV3 and TRBJ1-3, reads GPKVLQIPSHQIIDMGQMVTLNCDPVSNHLYFYWYKQILGQQMEFLVNFYNGKVMEKSKLFKDQFSVERPDGSYFTLKIQPTALEDSAVYFCASSLTRNTLYFGEGSRLIVV.

About this clone: Gene names refer to mouse genes. The CDR3 here is CASSLLRGRAETLYF. The CDR3 bases that were read are TGTGCCAGCAGTCTGTTACGGGGTCGGGCAGAAACGCTGTAT. The chain has TRBV26 and TRBJ2-3, with D hard to call. The sequence runs out 1 residue before the end of the CDR3; the remainder is reconstructed from the germline J gene. Trimming pared 1 base from V and 3 bases from J, leaving 11 bases between. The CDR3 extends over 15 amino acids. Germline assignment: CDR1 KGHPV and CDR2 FQNQEV (reference sequence).

This clone was detected once. Gene labels here are mouse ones. The CDR3 end lies 1 residue beyond the end of the read and is filled in from the germline J gene. The rearrangement joins TRBV5 to TRBJ2-1, with 10 bases matching TRBD2. The germline V gene encodes CDR1 LGHNA and CDR2 YNLKQL (reference sequence). This CDR3 comprises 15 residues. The junction had 2 bases not matched to a gene; V was cut back by 0 bases and J by 6 bases. Partial CDR3 DNA: TGTGCCAGCAGCCAAGATCTGGGGGGGCGTGCTGAGCAGTTC. This sequence encodes CASSQDLGGRAEQF. The complete CDR3 reads CASSQDLGGRAEQFF.

Turning to this clone: Gene names follow the mouse nomenclature. The read halts 1 residue ahead of the CDR3 end, with the missing end drawn from the germline J gene. The V call is TRBV13-1, the J call TRBJ2-5; D unresolved. V lost 2 bases and J 6 bases, leaving 7 bases between the germline ends. This CDR3 contains 12 residues. Per germline, CDR1 NSHNY and CDR2 SYGAGN. The sequenced part of the CDR3 DNA is TGTGCCAGCAGTGAAGGGAGGGACACCCAGTAC. Its translation: CASSEGRDTQY. In full, the CDR3 is CASSEGRDTQYF.

Note on this clone: Any gene name here is a mouse gene name. The CDR3 end falls 1 residue outside the read, so it is completed with the germline J gene. This chain links TRBV29 with TRBJ1-2; 9 positions match TRBD1. The CDR3 length is 15 residues. J gave up 2 bases and V 2 bases, and 3 bases lay outside the gene matches. Per the germline V gene, CDR1 is MSHET and CDR2 is SYDVDS. CDR3 DNA, as far as it was read: TGTGCTAGCAGTTTAGGGACAGGGAAGAACTCCGACTACACC. It encodes CASSLGTGKNSDYT. In full, the CDR3 is CASSLGTGKNSDYTF.

Relative to its sample, this clone is medium-sized. The gene names here belong to mouse. The CDR3 extends 1 residue past the end of the read, so its final part is completed from the germline J gene. The genes are TRBV13-2 and TRBJ2-7; either TRBD1 or TRBD2 may fit D (5 bases each). The ends were cut back, 2 bases at V and 0 bases at J, with 12 bases in the middle. From germline, CDR1 is NNHNN and CDR2 SYGAGS (reference sequence). The CDR3 extends over 15 amino acids. The part of the CDR3 DNA that was read is TGTGCCAGCGGTGACGCCCCGGGGGACTCCTATGAACAGTAC. It is translated as CASGDAPGDSYEQY. The complete CDR3 reads CASGDAPGDSYEQYF.